This T cell receptor beta chain was sequenced during a study of human T cells and chemical hapten exposure. Study observations and caveats: With DPC sensitization, TCRs exceeding 1 in 1000 frequency showed no change.

Single cDNA molecules in the library carried unique molecular identifiers attached during preparation. MiXCR was run by TCRdb on the RACE reads, yielding one entry per CDR3 protein. Among more than 250,000 distinct CDR3 sequences listed, roughly 8.9% were seen once. This clonotype was detected a few times. Its antigen is unknown. The time point denotes: pre-sensitization, week 0. Treatment here: therapeutic diphenylcyclopropenone sensitization with weekly scalp DPC. In every case, blood was obtained before the patch test was applied. The V and J ends lost 0 bases and 6 bases, in that order; junction bases with no gene match: 1. Germline lookup yields CDR1 SGDLS and CDR2 YYNGEE. This CDR3 region has 14 residues.

The rearrangement uses TRBV9 and TRBJ2-7; 12 bases match TRBD2. The source of this sequence is a woman aged 40 to 50 with alopecia areata. Some clones in this sample may be carry-over from other donors' samples. The sample here was whole blood, taken in connection with sensitization to the hapten diphenylcyclopropenone (DPC). The CDR3 loop reads CASSVELAGGEQYF. CDR3 DNA: TGTGCCAGCAGCGTAGAACTAGCGGGAGGCGAGCAGTACTTC.